This TCR beta chain was observed in a study of CD8 T cells in ankylosing spondylitis. Study-level points and caveats: Earlier studies detected some motif variants in reactive arthritis synovial fluid and blood. Seemingly distinctive of ankylosing spondylitis blood was a TCR beta motif formed by eight highly homologous variants.

Worth noting for this clonotype: Its antigen is still unknown.

Quantitative molecular-barcoded 5'-RACE generated the TCR beta libraries. TCRdb analysed the 5' RACE reads with MiXCR anew, one entry per CDR3 protein. The data hold fewer than 500,000 distinct CDR3 sequences, with roughly a quarter observed a single time. The CDR3 runs to 13 residues. V shed 1 base and J shed 8 bases, with 11 bases lying between them. From germline, CDR1 is SNHLY and CDR2 FYNNEI. The rearrangement links TRBV2 to TRBJ1-2; D is ambiguous. The source material was blood, either unsorted or a sorted T cell fraction (not recorded which). The origin of this receptor is a male donor with ankylosing spondylitis. In nucleotides, the CDR3 is TGTGCCAGCAGTGAAGGAGGATTTGGAGGCTACACCTTC. It specifies CASSEGGFGGYTF.